Below, 28 T cell receptor beta chains from the same sample are listed, as sequenced in a study of spatial heterogeneity in lung cancer. TCRdb used MiXCR to reprocess the 5' RACE reads, holding one entry per CDR3 protein. The sample lists 20,000 to 25,000 distinct CDR3 sequences; roughly 4.6% were seen once. Sample time point: sample taken at primary tumor resection. Unsorted tumor, nontumor lung tissue or cryopreserved PBMC supplied the whole RNA. The material sequenced was PBMCs, taken at surgery. All receptors come from a male donor with early-stage non-small cell lung cancer.

This clonotype was observed many times. CDR3 bases: TGTGCCAGCACTGAGACGGGGGCCTCCTACAATGAGCAGTTCTTC. Translated, it gives CASTETGASYNEQFF. The chain links TRBV6-5 to TRBJ2-1, with D perhaps assigned TRBD1 or TRBD2 (6 bases each). The CDR3 consists of 15 residues. Trimming removed 7 bases from V and 0 bases from J, with 13 bases in between. Looked up from germline, CDR1 is MNHEY and CDR2 is SVGAGI.

This chain connects TRBV6-6 to TRBJ1-1; TRBD1 is a possible D gene (5 bases). Trimming stripped 2 bases from V and 7 bases from J, with 20 bases between. The CDR3 contains 16 residues. CDR1 is MNHNY, CDR2 SVGAGI, per germline (reference sequence). CDR3 sequence (DNA): TGTGCCAGCAGTTACCCTCCTGGAGACCTAAGGGGTGAAGCTTTCTTT. Translated, it gives CASSYPPGDLRGEAFF.

This clonotype was counted a few times. This CDR3 reads CASSDGTGRGNTIYF. CDR3 nucleotide sequence: TGTGCCAGCAGCGATGGGACAGGGAGAGGAAACACCATATATTTT. The chain combines TRBV5-4 with TRBJ1-3; TRBD1 matches 9 bases. The CDR3 contains 15 residues. In germline, CDR1 is SGHNT, CDR2 YYREEE (reference sequence). Unmatched junction bases numbered 6, after V lost 4 bases and J lost 4 bases.

By frequency in the sample, this clonotype is medium-sized. The chain employs TRBV5-1 and TRBJ2-2, with a tentative D call TRBD1 (5 bases). Germline CDR1 is SGHRS and CDR2 is YFSETQ. The CDR3 extends over 15 amino acids. The V gene lost 3 bases and the J gene lost 0 bases, with 9 bases spanning the gap. The CDR3 bases are TGCGCCAGCAGCTCCAGGGCGCCGAACACCGGGGAGCTGTTTTTT. The encoded protein is CASSSRAPNTGELFF.

This clonotype has a count of ten or more. The rearrangement uses TRBV13 and TRBJ2-5, with D uncertain. Germline V gene sequence: CDR1 PRHDT, CDR2 FYEKMQ (reference sequence). Trimming took 5 bases from V and 4 from J, leaving 14 bases between them. The CDR3 loop spans 14 amino acids. The chain's CDR3 is CASSPAPPAETQYF. The CDR3 DNA reads as TGTGCCAGCAGCCCTGCCCCCCCCGCAGAGACCCAGTACTTC.

In its sample, this clonotype was seen many times. The V call is TRBV6-5, the J call TRBJ2-7, with a tentative D call TRBD1 (6 bases). Between the trimmed V and J ends, which lost 6 bases and 3 bases, there was a span of 9 bases. Germline CDR1 reads MNHEY; CDR2 reads SVGAGI. The CDR3 loop spans 12 amino acids. CDR3 nucleotides: TGTGCCAGCAGCCTACAGGGCTACGAGCAGTACTTC. Its protein is CASSLQGYEQYF.

This clonotype was seen repeatedly, ten times or more. The gene calls are TRBV29-1 and TRBJ2-2; 7 bases line up with TRBD1. There are 13 residues in the CDR3. J was trimmed by 5 bases and V by 3 bases; bases with no gene match: 3. Germline CDR1 reads SQVTM; CDR2 reads ANQGSEA. CDR3 protein: CSVETGWTGELFF. CDR3 bases: TGCAGCGTTGAGACAGGGTGGACCGGGGAGCTGTTTTTT.

The sample holds many counts of this clonotype. V usage is TRBV15 and J usage is TRBJ2-5, with 8 nucleotides matching TRBD1. The CDR3 sequence is 18 residues long. V dropped 1 base and J dropped 1; count of bases not matched to a gene: 11. Germline assignment: CDR1 LNHNV and CDR2 YYDKDF (reference sequence). CDR3 nucleotides: TGTGCCACCAGCAGAGCACAGGGGGGTGGGATTGGCCAAGAGACCCAGTACTTC. Its translation: CATSRAQGGGIGQETQYF.

This clonotype was detected ten times or more. The genes are TRBV23-1 and TRBJ2-6; D remains unclear. TRBV23-1 counts as an open reading frame of uncertain function. The V gene lost 2 bases and the J gene lost 0 bases, with 8 bases spanning the gap. The CDR3 totals 16 residues. CDR3 coding DNA: TGCGCCAGCAGTCAACAACTTTCCTCTGGGGCCAACGTCCTGACTTTC. Its protein product is CASSQQLSSGANVLTF.

There are many counts of this clonotype. This rearrangement joins TRBV20-1 to TRBJ2-4; 9 bases map to TRBD1. With 6 bases clipped from V and 7 bases from J, the junction kept 10 bases outside the gene matches. This CDR3 spans 14 amino acids. Germline values: CDR1 DFQATT, CDR2 SNEGSKA (reference sequence). The CDR3 nucleotides read TGCAGTGCGGGCTTCGGGACAGGGAGGAACATTCAGTACTTC. It is translated as CSAGFGTGRNIQYF.

This clonotype came up many times. CDR3 loop: CSVEGTDTQYF. The CDR3 DNA follows: TGCAGCGTGGAGGGAACAGATACGCAGTATTTT. The rearrangement joins TRBV29-1 to TRBJ2-3, with D possibly matching TRBD2 (6 bases). Germline CDR1 and CDR2: SQVTM and ANQGSEA. The CDR3 extends over 11 amino acids. Trimming took 6 bases from V and 3 from J, leaving 7 bases between them.

The sample holds many counts of this clonotype. The chain uses TRBV20-1 and TRBJ2-7, with TRBD2 matching over 8 bases. The V gene's germline CDR1 is DFQATT and CDR2 SNEGSKA (reference sequence). The trim removed 2 bases at V and 6 bases at J, leaving 6 bases unmatched. The CDR3 covers 13 residues. The CDR3 here is CSARFRGGPEQYF. CDR3 nucleotides: TGCAGTGCTAGATTTCGGGGGGGCCCCGAGCAGTACTTC.

The rearrangement uses TRBV18 and TRBJ1-2, with D tentatively TRBD1 (5 bases). Trimming left V 6 bases short and J 8 bases short, with 19 bases between. The CDR3 runs to 14 residues. Germline V gene lookup returns CDR1 KGHSH and CDR2 LQKENI. The CDR3 spells CASSPTRDVGGYTF. In DNA form, the CDR3 reads TGTGCCAGCTCCCCAACCCGGGACGTCGGGGGCTACACCTTC. The whole variable domain, remainder taken from reference TRBV18 and TRBJ1-2, is NAGVMQNPRHLVRRRGQEARLRCSPMKGHSHVYWYRQLPEEGLKFMVYLQKENIIDESGMPKERFSAEFPKEGPSILRIQQVVRGDSAAYFCASSPTRDVGGYTFGSGTRLTVV.

The chain joins TRBV7-1 to TRBJ2-7; no clear D. TRBV7-1 is marked as an open reading frame, function uncertain. This CDR3 spans 12 amino acids. Trimming took off 3 bases at V and 3 bases at J, with 6 bases between the two ends. CDR3 DNA: TGTGCCAGCAGCTCTACGGGCTACGAGCAGTACTTC. Translation: CASSSTGYEQYF.

This clonotype was seen at least ten times. The chain links TRBV28 to TRBJ1-5; D gene unclear. This CDR3 spans 11 amino acids. Germline V gene sequence: CDR1 MDHEN, CDR2 SYDVKM. V gave up 5 bases and J gave up 11 bases, with 10 bases separating them. As DNA, the CDR3 is TGTGCCAGCAGTCTTACCAAGTCCCAGCATTTT. Protein: CASSLTKSQHF.

This clonotype was observed at least ten times. The V call is TRBV9, the J call TRBJ2-7; TRBD2 matches 8 bases. Germline assignment: CDR1 SGDLS and CDR2 YYNGEE. The CDR3 is made up of 15 amino acids. V gave up 1 base and J gave up 2 bases; unmatched junction bases: 5. The CDR3 region has the DNA TGTGCCAGCAGCGTATCCGGGGGGGCGGCCTACGAGCAGTACTTC. Protein sequence: CASSVSGGAAYEQYF.

This clonotype has ten or more counts. The rearrangement joins TRBV30 to TRBJ1-5; the D gene is possibly TRBD1 (6 bases). Trimming left V 3 bases short and J 4 bases short, with 13 bases between. Germline-derived CDR1 and CDR2 are GTSNPN and SVGIG (reference sequence). There are 14 residues in the CDR3. The CDR3 bases are TGTGCCTGGAGGACCGGGACACAAAATCAGCCCCAGCATTTT. This translates into CAWRTGTQNQPQHF.

This clonotype showed up many times. J is TRBJ2-7 and V is TRBV3-1, with 10 bases fitting TRBD1. The CDR3 covers 15 residues. V shed 5 bases and J 7 bases; nucleotides not matched to a gene: 11. In germline, CDR1 is LGHDT, CDR2 YNNKEL (reference sequence). CDR3 sequence: CASSSAGTGVDEQYF. The CDR3 coding sequence is TGTGCCAGCAGCAGTGCCGGGACAGGGGTTGATGAGCAGTACTTC.

This clonotype was seen repeatedly, ten times or more. The CDR3, as DNA: TGCGCCAGCAGCCAAGACGGGACAGGGGGTTTTAGAGAGACCCAGTACTTC. As protein: CASSQDGTGGFRETQYF. The chain links TRBV4-1 to TRBJ2-5, with 11 bases aligning to TRBD1. The V and J ends lost 0 bases and 4 bases, in that order; junction bases with no gene match: 7. This CDR3 is built from 17 residues. The germline V gene has CDR1 MGHRA and CDR2 YSYEKL.

The sample holds a few counts of this clonotype. The chain has TRBV18 and TRBJ1-2; D is unclear. V was trimmed by 1 base and J by 2 bases, leaving 11 bases between them. The CDR3 is 15 residues long. The germline gives CDR1 KGHSH, CDR2 LQKENI. The CDR3 sequence: CASSPLAGENYGYTF. CDR3 coding DNA: TGTGCCAGCTCACCACTAGCAGGAGAGAACTATGGCTACACCTTC.

This clonotype occurred many times. The CDR3 sequence: CASSLGGRTYEQYF. The DNA of the CDR3 is TGTGCCAGCAGCTTAGGCGGCAGGACCTACGAGCAGTACTTC. The V call is TRBV11-2, the J call TRBJ2-7; D unclear. Germline lookup yields CDR1 SGHAT and CDR2 FQNNGV. The CDR3 is 14 residues long. Trimming removed 1 base at V and 2 bases at J, with 9 bases between.

This clonotype came up many times. The J gene is TRBJ1-5, the V gene TRBV6-6, with a weak D call TRBD1 (5 bases). V lost 5 bases, J lost 3 bases, and 14 bases lay in between. The germline V gene encodes CDR1 MNHNY and CDR2 SVGAGI (reference sequence). The length of the CDR3 is 15 residues. This chain's CDR3 is CASSRTDRPNQPQHF. The CDR3, as DNA: TGTGCCAGCAGTAGAACAGACAGACCCAATCAGCCCCAGCATTTT.

In its sample, this clonotype was seen a few times. The chain couples TRBV11-3 to TRBJ1-1, with 8 bases identical to TRBD1. The CDR3 contains 15 residues. V shed 4 bases and J 3 bases; nucleotides not matched to a gene: 7. Germline CDR1 is SGHNT and CDR2 is YENEEA. CDR3 bases: TGTGCCAGCAGCTCGAACAGGGGGGACCACACTGAAGCTTTCTTT. It is translated as CASSSNRGDHTEAFF.

This clonotype has a handful of counts. The gene calls are TRBV5-1 and TRBJ2-3; tentatively, D is TRBD1 (6 bases). The V and J ends lost 0 bases and 0 bases respectively, with 8 bases between them. The germline V gene has CDR1 SGHRS and CDR2 YFSETQ. The CDR3 has 15 amino acids. Here the CDR3 reads CASSLAGVSTDTQYF. CDR3 coding DNA: TGCGCCAGCAGCTTGGCAGGGGTGAGCACAGATACGCAGTATTTT.

At least ten counts were recorded for this clonotype. The chain couples TRBV20-1 to TRBJ1-6; D gene ambiguous. Trimming shortened V by 3 bases and J by 10 bases, and 13 bases separated the two germline ends. The germline V gene encodes CDR1 DFQATT and CDR2 SNEGSKA (reference sequence). The CDR3 sequence is 13 residues long. This CDR3 reads CSAREDAWSPLHF. CDR3 bases: TGCAGTGCTAGGGAGGACGCGTGGTCACCCCTCCACTTT.

Many counts were recorded for this clonotype. The chain employs TRBV9 and TRBJ2-1, with no clear D. The germline V gene has CDR1 SGDLS and CDR2 YYNGEE. The CDR3 contains 12 residues. The germline V and J ends were trimmed by 5 bases and 7 bases, with 10 bases remaining between them. CDR3 DNA sequence: TGTGCCAGCAGTACCTCGTGGAATGAGCAGTTCTTC. Its translation is CASSTSWNEQFF.

This clonotype has a count of ten or more. The V and J genes are TRBV11-1 and TRBJ1-1; no definite D call. V was clipped by 1 base and J by 7 bases, with 22 bases between them. CDR1 and CDR2 from the germline V gene are SGHAT and FQDESV (reference sequence). CDR3 size: 17 residues. DNA of the CDR3: TGTGCCAGCAGCTTAGGGTGGGGAATGGAGGCCTCCGATGAAGCTTTCTTT. This encodes CASSLGWGMEASDEAFF.

This clonotype was detected many times. Germline is not matched at one junction end, which may reflect a read error. The chain uses TRBV28 and TRBJ2-7; TRBD1 matches 10 bases. The CDR3 loop spans 15 amino acids. Germline values: CDR1 MDHEN, CDR2 SYDVKM. The chain's CDR3 is CASSTEGTGVHEQYF. In nucleotides, the CDR3 is TGCGCCAGCAGTACCGAGGGGACAGGGGTCCACGAGCAGTACTTC. The full variable domain, rest sourced from reference TRBV28 and TRBJ2-7, is DVKVTQSSRYLVKRTGEKVFLECVQDMDHENMFWYRQDPGLGLRLIYFSYDVKMKEKGDIPEGYSVSREKKERFSLILESASTNQTSMYLCASSTEGTGVHEQYFGPGTRLTVT.